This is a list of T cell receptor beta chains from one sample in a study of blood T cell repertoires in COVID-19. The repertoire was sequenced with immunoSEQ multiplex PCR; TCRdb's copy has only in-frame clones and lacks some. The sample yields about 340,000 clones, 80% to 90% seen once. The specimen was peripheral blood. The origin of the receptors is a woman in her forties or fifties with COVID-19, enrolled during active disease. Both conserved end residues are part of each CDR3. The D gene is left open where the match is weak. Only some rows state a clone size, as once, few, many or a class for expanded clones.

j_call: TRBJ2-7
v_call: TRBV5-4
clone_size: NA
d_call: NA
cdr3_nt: TGTGCCAGCAGCTTGGGGTTGACTAGTTCCGAGCAGTACTTC
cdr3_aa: CASSLGLTSSEQYF

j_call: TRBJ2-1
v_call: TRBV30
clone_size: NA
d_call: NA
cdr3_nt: TGTGCCTGGAAGGGGCAGGCCAGATACAATGAGCAGTTCTTC
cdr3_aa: CAWKGQARYNEQFF

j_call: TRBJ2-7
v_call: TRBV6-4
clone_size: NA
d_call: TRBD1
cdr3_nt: TGTGCCAGCAGTGACGCTGGGACAGCTACCTACGAGCAGTACTTC
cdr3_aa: CASSDAGTATYEQYF

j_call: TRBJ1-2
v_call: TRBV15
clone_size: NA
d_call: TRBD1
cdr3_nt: TGTGCCACCAGCAGAGCATCCGGGACAGGGGGCGGCTACACCTTC
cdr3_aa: CATSRASGTGGGYTF

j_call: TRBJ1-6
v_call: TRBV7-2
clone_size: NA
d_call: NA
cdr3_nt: TGTGCCAGCAGCTTAGCCAGCGGAAGGGAGACACCCCTCCACTTT
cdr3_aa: CASSLASGRETPLHF

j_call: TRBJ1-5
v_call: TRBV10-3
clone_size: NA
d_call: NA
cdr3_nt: TGTGCCATCAGTGCCACCAACGCCAGGGAGCCCCAGCATTTT
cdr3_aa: CAISATNAREPQHF

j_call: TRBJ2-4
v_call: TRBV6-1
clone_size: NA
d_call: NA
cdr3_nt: TGTGCCAGCAGTGAAGCATGGAGGTCCAAAAACATTCAGTACTTC
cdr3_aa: CASSEAWRSKNIQYF

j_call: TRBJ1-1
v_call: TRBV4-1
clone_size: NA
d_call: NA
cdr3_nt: TGCGCCAGCAGCCAAGCGGACAGAGCGAACACTGAAGCTTTCTTT
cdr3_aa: CASSQADRANTEAFF

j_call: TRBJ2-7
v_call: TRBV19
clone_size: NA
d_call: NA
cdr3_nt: TGTGCCAGTAGTATAGCGGGCTACGAGCAGTACTTC
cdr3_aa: CASSIAGYEQYF

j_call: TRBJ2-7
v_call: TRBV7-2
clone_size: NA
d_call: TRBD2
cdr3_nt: TGTGCCAGCTCCCGGAGAGCGGGAGATGGCTACGAGCAGTACTTC
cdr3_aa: CASSRRAGDGYEQYF

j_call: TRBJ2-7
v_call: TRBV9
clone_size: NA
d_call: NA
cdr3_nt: TGTGCCAGCAGCGCCGCGGACTATGGGTTCCGCGAGCAGTACTTC
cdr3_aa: CASSAADYGFREQYF

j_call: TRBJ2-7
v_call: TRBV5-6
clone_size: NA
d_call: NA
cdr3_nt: TGTGCCAGCAGCTCACCCGGGACTTCCTACGAGCAGTACTTC
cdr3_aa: CASSSPGTSYEQYF

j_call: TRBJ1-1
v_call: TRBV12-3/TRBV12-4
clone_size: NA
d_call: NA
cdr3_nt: TGTGCCAGCAGTTCTCAAGGAGGGACTGAAGCTTTCTTT
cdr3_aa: CASSSQGGTEAFF

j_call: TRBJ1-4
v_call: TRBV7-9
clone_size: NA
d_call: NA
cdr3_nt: TGTGCCAGCAGCTTAGACGCAGGGTTTGGCGAAAAACTGTTTTTT
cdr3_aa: CASSLDAGFGEKLFF

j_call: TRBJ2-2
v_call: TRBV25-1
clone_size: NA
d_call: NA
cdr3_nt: TGTGCCAGCAGTGAGAGAGACAGGTTGGGGACCGGGGAGCTGTTTTTT
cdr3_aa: CASSERDRLGTGELFF

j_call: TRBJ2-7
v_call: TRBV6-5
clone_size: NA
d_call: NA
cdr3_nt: TGTGCCAGCAGTCGGTATACTTTAGACGAGCAGTACTTC
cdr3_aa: CASSRYTLDEQYF

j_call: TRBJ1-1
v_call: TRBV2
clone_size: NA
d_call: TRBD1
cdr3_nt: TGTGCCAGCACCCGGGACAGGGTAAACGCTTTCTTT
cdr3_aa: CASTRDRVNAFF

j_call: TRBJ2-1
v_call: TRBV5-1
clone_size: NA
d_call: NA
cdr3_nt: TGCGCCAGCAGCTTAGAGAGAGGGAACAATGAGCAGTTCTTC
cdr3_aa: CASSLERGNNEQFF

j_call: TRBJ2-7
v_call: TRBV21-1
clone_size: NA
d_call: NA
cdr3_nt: TGTGCCAGCCGTAAGCAGCGGGACTTCCTGGGCGAGCAGTACTTC
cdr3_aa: CASRKQRDFLGEQYF

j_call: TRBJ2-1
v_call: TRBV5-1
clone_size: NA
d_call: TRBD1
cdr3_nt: TGCGCCAGCAGCTCCTCTACAGGGGGGAATGAGCAGTTCTTC
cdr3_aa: CASSSSTGGNEQFF

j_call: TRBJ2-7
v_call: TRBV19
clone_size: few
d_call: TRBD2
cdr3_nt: TGTGCCAGTAGTCTAGCGGGAGGGCCTTCTCGCGAGCAGTACTTC
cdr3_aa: CASSLAGGPSREQYF

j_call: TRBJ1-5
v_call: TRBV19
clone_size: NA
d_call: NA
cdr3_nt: TGTGCCAGCCGGCGAAGGGGGGGGGTCGATCAGCCCCAGCATTTT
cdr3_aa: CASRRRGGVDQPQHF

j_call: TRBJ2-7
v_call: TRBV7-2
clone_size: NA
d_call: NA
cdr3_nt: TGTGCCAGCAGCTCAGGTGAATGGATATACGAGCAGTACTTC
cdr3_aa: CASSSGEWIYEQYF

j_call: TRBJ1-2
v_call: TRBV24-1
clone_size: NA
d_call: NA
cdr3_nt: TGTGCCACCAGTGACCGGATCGTAGCTGGCTACACCTTC
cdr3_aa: CATSDRIVAGYTF

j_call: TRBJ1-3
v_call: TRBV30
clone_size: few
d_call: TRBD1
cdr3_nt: TGTGCCTGGAGTGACCGGGACAGGGGGCTTTTT
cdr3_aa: CAWSDRDRGLF

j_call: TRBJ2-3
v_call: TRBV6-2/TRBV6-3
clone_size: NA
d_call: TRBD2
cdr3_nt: TGTGCCAGCAGTTGGACTAGCGGGAGTACAGATACGCAGTATTTT
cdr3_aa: CASSWTSGSTDTQYF

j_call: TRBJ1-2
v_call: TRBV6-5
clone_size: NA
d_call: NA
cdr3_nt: TGTGCCAGCAGCTCGGGACTGTACTATGGCTACACCTTC
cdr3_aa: CASSSGLYYGYTF

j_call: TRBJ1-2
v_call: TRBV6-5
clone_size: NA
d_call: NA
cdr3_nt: TGTGCCAGCAGTTACTCCGCGGGGGGCGTATATGGCTACACCTTC
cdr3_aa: CASSYSAGGVYGYTF

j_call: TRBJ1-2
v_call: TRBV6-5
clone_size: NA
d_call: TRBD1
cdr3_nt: TGTGCCAGCAGTTACTCGATGACAGGGGCTAACTATGGCTACACCTTC
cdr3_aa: CASSYSMTGANYGYTF

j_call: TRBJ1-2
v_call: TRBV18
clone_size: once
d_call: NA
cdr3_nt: TGTGCCAGCTCACCTCAACCAGGAGGGAGTCCCCATTATGGCTACACCTTC
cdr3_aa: CASSPQPGGSPHYGYTF

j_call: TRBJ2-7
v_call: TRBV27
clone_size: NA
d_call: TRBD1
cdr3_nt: TGTGCCAGCAGTCCGCAGGGGGCTAGCGCAGTCTCCTACGAGCAGTACTTC
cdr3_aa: CASSPQGASAVSYEQYF

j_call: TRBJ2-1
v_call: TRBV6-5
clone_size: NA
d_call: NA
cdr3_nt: TGTGCCAGCAGTTACTCCCCCAGGAATGAGCAGTTCTTC
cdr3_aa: CASSYSPRNEQFF

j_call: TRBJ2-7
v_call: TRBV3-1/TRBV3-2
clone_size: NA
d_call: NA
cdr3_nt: TGTGCCAGCAGCCAAAAAGCGAACTCCTACGAGCAGTACTTC
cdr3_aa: CASSQKANSYEQYF

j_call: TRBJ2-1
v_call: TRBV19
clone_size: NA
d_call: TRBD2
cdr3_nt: TGTGCCAGTAGCCTACTAGCGGGAGGGTCGTACAATGAGCAGTTCTTC
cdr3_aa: CASSLLAGGSYNEQFF

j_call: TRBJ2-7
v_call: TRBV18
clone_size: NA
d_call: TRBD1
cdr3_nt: TGTGCCAGCTCACCTTTTCAGACAGGGGGCTACGAGCAGTACTTC
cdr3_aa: CASSPFQTGGYEQYF

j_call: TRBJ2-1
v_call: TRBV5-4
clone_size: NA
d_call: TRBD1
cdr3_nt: TGTGCCAGCAGCTTCGGGACAGGTTCCTACAATGAGCAGTTCTTC
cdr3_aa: CASSFGTGSYNEQFF

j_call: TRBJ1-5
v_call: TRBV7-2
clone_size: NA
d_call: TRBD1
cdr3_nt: TGTGCCAGCAGCTTAGTCGGGACAGGGTTCTTACCCCAGCATTTT
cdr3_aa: CASSLVGTGFLPQHF

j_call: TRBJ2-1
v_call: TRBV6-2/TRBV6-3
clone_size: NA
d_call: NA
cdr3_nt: TGTGCCAGCAGTTCCCACCATGCAGGGAATGAGCAGTTCTTC
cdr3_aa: CASSSHHAGNEQFF

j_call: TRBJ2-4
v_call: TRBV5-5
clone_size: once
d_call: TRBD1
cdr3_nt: TGTGCCAGCAGCATAGGACAGGAACTAGCCAAAAACATTCAGTACTTC
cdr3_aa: CASSIGQELAKNIQYF

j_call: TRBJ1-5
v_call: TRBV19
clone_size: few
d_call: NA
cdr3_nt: TGTGCCAGTAGTATAACGGGAGGTTGGGGTCAGCCCCAGCATTTT
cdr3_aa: CASSITGGWGQPQHF

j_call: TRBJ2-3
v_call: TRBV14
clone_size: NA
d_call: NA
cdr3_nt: TGTGCCAGCAGCCCCTTGGGTAGCGGCACAGATACGCAGTATTTT
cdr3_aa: CASSPLGSGTDTQYF

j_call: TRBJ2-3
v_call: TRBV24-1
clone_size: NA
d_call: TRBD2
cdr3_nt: TGTGCCACCAGTGATTTGCCCCCAGCTAGCGGGAGCACAGATACGCAGTATTTT
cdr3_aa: CATSDLPPASGSTDTQYF

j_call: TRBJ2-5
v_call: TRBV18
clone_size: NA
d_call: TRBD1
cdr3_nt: TGTGCCAGCTCACCTCTAGGGACAGGAGAGACCCAGTACTTC
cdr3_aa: CASSPLGTGETQYF